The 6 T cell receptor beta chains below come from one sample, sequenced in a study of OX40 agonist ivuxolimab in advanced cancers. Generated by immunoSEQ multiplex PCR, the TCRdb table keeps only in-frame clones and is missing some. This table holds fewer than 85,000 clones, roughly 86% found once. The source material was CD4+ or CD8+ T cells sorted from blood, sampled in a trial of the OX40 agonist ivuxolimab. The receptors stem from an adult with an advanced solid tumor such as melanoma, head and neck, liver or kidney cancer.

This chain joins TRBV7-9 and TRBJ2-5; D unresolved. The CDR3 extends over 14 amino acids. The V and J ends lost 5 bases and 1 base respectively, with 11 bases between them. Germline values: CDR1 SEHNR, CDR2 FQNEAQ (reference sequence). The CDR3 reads CASSPFWGQETQYF. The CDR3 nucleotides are TGTGCCAGCAGCCCTTTTTGGGGCCAAGAGACCCAGTACTTC.

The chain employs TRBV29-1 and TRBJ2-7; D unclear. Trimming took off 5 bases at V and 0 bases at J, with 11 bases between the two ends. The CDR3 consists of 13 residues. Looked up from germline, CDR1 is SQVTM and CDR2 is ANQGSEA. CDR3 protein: CSVKQLYSYEQYF. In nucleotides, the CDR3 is TGCAGCGTTAAGCAGCTTTACTCCTACGAGCAGTACTTC.

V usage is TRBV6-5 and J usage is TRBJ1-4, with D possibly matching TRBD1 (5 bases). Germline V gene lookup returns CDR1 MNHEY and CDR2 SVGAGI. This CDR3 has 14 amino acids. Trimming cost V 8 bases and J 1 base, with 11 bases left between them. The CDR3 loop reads CASGPGGTNEKLFF. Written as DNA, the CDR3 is TGTGCCAGCGGCCCGGGGGGAACTAATGAAAAACTGTTTTTT.

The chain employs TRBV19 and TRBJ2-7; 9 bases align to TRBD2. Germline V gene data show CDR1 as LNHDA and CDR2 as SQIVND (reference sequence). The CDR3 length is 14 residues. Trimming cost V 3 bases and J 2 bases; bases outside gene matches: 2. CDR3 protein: CASSIVAGAYEQYF. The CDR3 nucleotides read TGTGCCAGTAGTATCGTAGCGGGGGCCTACGAGCAGTACTTC.

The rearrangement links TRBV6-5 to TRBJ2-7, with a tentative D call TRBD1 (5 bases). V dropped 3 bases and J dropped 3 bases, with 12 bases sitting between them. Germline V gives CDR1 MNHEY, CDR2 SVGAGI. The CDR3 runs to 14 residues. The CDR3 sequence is CASSYQMDIYEQYF. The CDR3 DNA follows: TGTGCCAGCAGTTATCAGATGGACATCTACGAGCAGTACTTC.

The CDR3 region has the DNA TGTGCCAGCAGCTTAGTTGGCGGGAGGGCCTATAACGAGCAGTACTTC. Encoded protein: CASSLVGGRAYNEQYF. This rearrangement joins TRBV7-2 to TRBJ2-7; 9 nucleotides line up with TRBD2. Germline CDR1 is SGHTA and CDR2 is FQGNSA. This CDR3 has 16 residues. With V trimmed by 1 base and J by 5 bases, 9 bases remained unmatched.